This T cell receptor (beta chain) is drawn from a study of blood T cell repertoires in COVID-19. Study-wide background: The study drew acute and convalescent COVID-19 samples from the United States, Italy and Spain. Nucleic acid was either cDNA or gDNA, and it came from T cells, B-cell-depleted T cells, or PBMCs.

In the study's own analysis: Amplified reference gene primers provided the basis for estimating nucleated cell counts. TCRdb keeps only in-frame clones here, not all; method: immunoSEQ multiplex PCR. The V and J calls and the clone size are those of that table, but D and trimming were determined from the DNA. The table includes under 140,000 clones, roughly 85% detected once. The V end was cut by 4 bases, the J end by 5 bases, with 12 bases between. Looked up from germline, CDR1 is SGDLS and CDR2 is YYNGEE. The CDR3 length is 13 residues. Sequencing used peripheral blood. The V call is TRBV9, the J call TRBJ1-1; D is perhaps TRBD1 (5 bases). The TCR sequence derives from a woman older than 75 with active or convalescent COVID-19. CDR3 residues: CASSRDGGTEAFF. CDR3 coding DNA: TGTGCCAGCAGCCGGGACGGGGGAACTGAAGCTTTCTTT.